Sequencing of this T cell receptor beta chain was carried out in a study of blood T cell repertoires in COVID-19. About the study: Samples taken during acute and convalescent COVID-19 were collected in the United States, Italy and Spain.

The CDR3 sequence is 18 residues long. CDR1 and CDR2 from the germline V gene are SSHAT and FNYEAQ (reference sequence). As concerns this clone: The junction departs from the called germline gene at one end, perhaps through a read error.

Produced via immunoSEQ multiplex PCR; TCRdb's table is partial and in-frame only. The repertoire holds 390,000 or so clones, around 86% seen once, with approximately 4.7% in the top ten. The source material was PBMCs or T cells enriched from blood (not recorded which). V and J are TRBV7-7 and TRBJ2-5; TRBD2 is a possible D gene (6 bases). The receptor was derived from a woman aged 45-59 years who had recovered from COVID-19. The CDR3 here is CASSLGSLSGGAGETQYF. DNA of the CDR3: TGTGCTAGCAGCTTAGGATCACTAAGCGGAGGGGCCGGGGAGACCCAGTACTTC.